The 11 T cell receptor beta chains below come from one sample, sequenced in a study of T-cell memory formation after mild COVID-19. TCRdb itself ran the 5' RACE reads through MiXCR, one entry per CDR3 protein. Of just over 150,000 distinct CDR3 sequences listed, 31% are singletons. The sequencing sample was made of PBMCs or a T cell subset sorted from them (not recorded which). All receptors derive from an adult woman who had mild COVID-19 (a few samples of this study predate the infection). Cell type and time point are not known.

This clonotype was seen a handful of times. This chain connects TRBV6-5 to TRBJ2-7; D is perhaps TRBD1 (6 bases). Germline CDR1 is MNHEY and CDR2 is SVGAGI. Trimming cost V 6 bases and J 4 bases, with 13 bases left between them. This CDR3 contains 13 residues. CDR3 nucleotide sequence: TGTGCCAGCAGATCGGCAGGGGTATACGAGCAGTACTTC. It yields the protein CASRSAGVYEQYF.

V and J are TRBV6-6 and TRBJ1-1; possibly TRBD1 for D (6 bases). The CDR3 sequence is 16 residues long. From germline, CDR1 is MNHNY and CDR2 SVGAGI (reference sequence). Trimming left V 0 bases short and J 4 bases short, with 15 bases between. The CDR3 region is CASSYSSGGVGTEAFF. CDR3 coding DNA: TGTGCCAGCAGTTACTCTTCCGGGGGCGTGGGCACTGAAGCTTTCTTT.

The table lists this clonotype with a few counts. V gene TRBV15 combines with J gene TRBJ2-5; 7 positions match TRBD2. V lost 0 bases, J lost 4 bases, and 5 bases stayed unmatched. This CDR3 contains 15 residues. The V gene's germline CDR1 is LNHNV and CDR2 YYDKDF (reference sequence). The CDR3 DNA reads TGTGCCACCAGCAGAGATCCGACGGGGGGAGAGACCCAGTACTTC. Translated, it gives CATSRDPTGGETQYF.

The V call is TRBV7-2, the J call TRBJ2-7; no definite D call. The germline gives CDR1 SGHTA, CDR2 FQGNSA. The CDR3 extends over 13 amino acids. The V end lost 4 bases, the J end lost 3 bases, and 10 bases lay between the germline ends. CDR3 DNA sequence: TGTGCCAGCAGCTACGGGCAGATCTACGAGCAGTACTTC. Translation: CASSYGQIYEQYF.

The gene calls are TRBV29-1 and TRBJ2-3, with TRBD2 matching over 9 bases. The germline gives CDR1 SQVTM, CDR2 ANQGSEA. V was pared by 4 bases and J by 5 bases, with 7 bases of the junction left unmatched. The CDR3 has 14 residues. The chain's CDR3 is CSVVRGRAIDTQYF. DNA of the CDR3: TGCAGCGTTGTCCGCGGGAGGGCCATAGATACGCAGTATTTT.

Here the CDR3 DNA reads TGTGCCAGCAGTTACTCTCGGGAGTGGGGTCCCACCGGGGAGCTGTTTTTT. This translates into CASSYSREWGPTGELFF. This chain uses TRBV6-2 or TRBV6-3 with TRBJ2-2, with D perhaps TRBD2 (6 bases). The CDR3 is made up of 17 amino acids. Per germline, CDR1 MNHEY and CDR2 SVGEGT. V was shortened by 0 bases and J by 4 bases, with 15 bases between the two germline ends.

This clonotype was picked up a small number of times. This chain links TRBV3-1 with TRBJ2-4; 12 bases are shared with TRBD2. The CDR3 loop spans 16 amino acids. Germline CDR1 LGHDT, CDR2 YNNKEL (reference sequence). Germline trimming cut 3 bases from V and 4 bases from J; bases unmatched to any gene: 4. The CDR3 DNA is TGTGCCAGCAGCCATCCTAGCGGGGGGGTTAAAAACATTCAGTACTTC. The encoded protein is CASSHPSGGVKNIQYF. Combining the CDR3 with reference TRBV3-1 and TRBJ2-4 gives the whole variable domain DTAVSQTPKYLVTQMGNDKSIKCEQNLGHDTMYWYKQDSKKFLKIMFSYNNKELIINETVPNRFSPKSPDKAHLNLHINSLELGDSAVYFCASSHPSGGVKNIQYFGAGTRLSVL.

This sequence joins TRBV6-1 and TRBJ2-2; 8 positions agree with TRBD1. This CDR3 is built from 15 residues. Germline assignment: CDR1 MNHNS and CDR2 SASEGT. V gave up 3 bases and J gave up 6 bases; unmatched junction bases: 6. The CDR3, as DNA: TGTGCCAGCAGTGACCAGGGGGCAGCAGCCGGGGAGCTGTTTTTT. As protein: CASSDQGAAAGELFF.

This clonotype was observed a single time. The rearrangement links TRBV4-3 to TRBJ1-1; D remains ambiguous. V shed 0 bases and J shed 5 bases, with 10 bases lying between them. Germline CDR1 reads LGHNA; CDR2 reads YSLEER. The CDR3 has 14 amino acids. The CDR3 coding sequence is TGCGCCAGCAGCCAAGATAAGGGATATACTGAAGCTTTCTTT. Protein: CASSQDKGYTEAFF.

Comments on this clonotype: Relative to the germline gene, one junction end is altered; a read error may explain this. The J gene is TRBJ2-1, the V gene TRBV29-1; no clear D. CDR3 size: 10 residues. Germline V gene lookup returns CDR1 SQVTM and CDR2 ANQGSEA. The CDR3 nucleotides are TGCTGCGTTGAATCGGGCGAGCAGTTCTTC. This sequence encodes CCVESGEQFF.

The chain joins TRBV7-2 to TRBJ2-5; D possibly corresponds to TRBD1 (6 bases). The V and J ends lost 5 bases and 4 bases respectively, with 14 bases between them. This CDR3 contains 14 residues. CDR1 is SGHTA and CDR2 is FQGNSA in the germline V gene. The CDR3 is CASSPWGQGETQYF. In DNA, the CDR3 is TGTGCCAGCAGCCCATGGGGGCAGGGAGAGACCCAGTACTTC.